The rows below give T cell receptor beta chains drawn from one sample of a study of blood T cell repertoires in COVID-19. This table comes from immunoSEQ multiplex PCR, and its TCRdb copy is limited to in-frame clones, with some not included. The table includes roughly 50,000 clones, around nine tenths detected once. Sequences were obtained from peripheral blood. The receptors originated from a woman aged 55-75 years with active COVID-19. Both conserved end residues are trimmed from each CDR3. The size field is filled for only some rows; it gives once, few, many or a size class.

clone size	CDR3 length	J gene	V gene	CDR3 protein
.	13	TRBJ2-5	TRBV6-1	ASSEMDREWETQY
.	13	TRBJ1-2	TRBV15	ATSRDRGGLGGYT
.	13	TRBJ2-1	TRBV30	AWNPGQGSYNEQF
.	14	TRBJ1-2	TRBV10-3	AISELARGADYGYT
once	12	TRBJ2-7	TRBV7-2	ASSSRTGGYEQY
few	13	TRBJ1-3	TRBV19	ATTQEGSSGNTIY
few	15	TRBJ1-5	TRBV19	ASSDPRSARGNQPQH
.	14	TRBJ1-3	TRBV4-1	ASSQFNFLAGNTIY
.	15	TRBJ2-3	TRBV5-6	ASSLGWTSGGLDTQY
.	17	TRBJ2-3	TRBV18	ASSPRPGQSPQRADTQY
.	15	TRBJ2-2	TRBV21-1	ARDRAGGKVNTGELF